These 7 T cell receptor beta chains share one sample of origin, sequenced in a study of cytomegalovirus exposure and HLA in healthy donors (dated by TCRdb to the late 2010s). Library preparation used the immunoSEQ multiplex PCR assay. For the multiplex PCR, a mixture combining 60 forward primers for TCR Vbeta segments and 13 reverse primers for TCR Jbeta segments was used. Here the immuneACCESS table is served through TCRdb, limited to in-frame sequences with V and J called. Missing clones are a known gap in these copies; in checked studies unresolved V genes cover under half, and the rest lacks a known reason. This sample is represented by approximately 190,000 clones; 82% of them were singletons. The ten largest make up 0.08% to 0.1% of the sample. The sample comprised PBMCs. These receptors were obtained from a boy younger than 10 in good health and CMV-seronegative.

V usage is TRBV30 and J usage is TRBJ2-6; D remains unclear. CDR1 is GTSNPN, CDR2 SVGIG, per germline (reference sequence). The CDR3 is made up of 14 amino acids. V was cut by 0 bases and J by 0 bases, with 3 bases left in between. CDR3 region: CAWSVHSGANVLTF. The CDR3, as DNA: TGTGCCTGGAGTGTACACTCTGGGGCCAACGTCCTGACTTTC. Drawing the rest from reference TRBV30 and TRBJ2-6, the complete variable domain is SQTIHQWPATLVQPVGSPLSLECTVEGTSNPNLYWYRQAAGRGLQLLFYSVGIGQISSEVPQNLSASRPQDRQFILSSKKLLLSDSGFYLCAWSVHSGANVLTFGAGSRLTVL.

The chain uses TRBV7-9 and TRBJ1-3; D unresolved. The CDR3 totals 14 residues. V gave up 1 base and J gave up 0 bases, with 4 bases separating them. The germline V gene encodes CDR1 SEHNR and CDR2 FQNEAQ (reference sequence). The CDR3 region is CASSLGLSGNTIYF. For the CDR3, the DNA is TGTGCCAGCAGCTTAGGTCTCTCTGGAAACACCATATATTTT. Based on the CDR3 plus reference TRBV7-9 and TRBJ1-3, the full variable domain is DTGVSQNPRHKITKRGQNVTFRCDPISEHNRLYWYRQTLGQGPEFLTYFQNEAQLEKSRLLSDRFSAERPKGSFSTLEIQRTEQGDSAMYLCASSLGLSGNTIYFGEGSWLTVV.

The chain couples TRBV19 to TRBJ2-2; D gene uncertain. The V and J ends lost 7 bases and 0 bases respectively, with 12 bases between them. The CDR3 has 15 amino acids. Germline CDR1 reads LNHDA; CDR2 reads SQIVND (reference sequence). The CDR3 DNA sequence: TGTGCCAGTACTCCTGGCAGGACGAACACCGGGGAGCTGTTTTTT. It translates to CASTPGRTNTGELFF. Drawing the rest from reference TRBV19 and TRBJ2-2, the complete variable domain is DGGITQSPKYLFRKEGQNVTLSCEQNLNHDAMYWYRQDPGQGLRLIYYSQIVNDFQKGDIAEGYSVSREKKESFPLTVTSAQKNPTAFYLCASTPGRTNTGELFFGEGSRLTVL.

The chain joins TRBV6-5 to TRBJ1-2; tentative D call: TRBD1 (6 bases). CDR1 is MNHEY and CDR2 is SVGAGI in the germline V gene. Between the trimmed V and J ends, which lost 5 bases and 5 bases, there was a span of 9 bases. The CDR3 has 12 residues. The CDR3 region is CASSPTGYGYTF. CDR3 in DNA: TGTGCCAGCAGTCCTACAGGGTATGGCTACACCTTC.

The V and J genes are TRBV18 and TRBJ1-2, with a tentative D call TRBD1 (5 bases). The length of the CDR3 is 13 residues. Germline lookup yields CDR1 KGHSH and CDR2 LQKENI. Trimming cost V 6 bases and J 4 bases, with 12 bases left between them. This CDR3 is CASSPDSVYGYTF. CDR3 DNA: TGTGCCAGCTCGCCCGACAGCGTCTATGGCTACACCTTC.

Written as DNA, the CDR3 is TGTGCCAGTTTAGCGGGGGGGCGAAACACCGGGGAGCTGTTTTTT. Translation: CASLAGGRNTGELFF. The chain joins TRBV19 to TRBJ2-2; the match to TRBD2 covers 11 bases. With V trimmed by 8 bases and J by 2 bases, 4 bases remained unmatched. This CDR3 region has 15 residues. The V gene's germline CDR1 is LNHDA and CDR2 SQIVND (reference sequence). Variable domain in full (rest from reference TRBV19 and TRBJ2-2): DGGITQSPKYLFRKEGQNVTLSCEQNLNHDAMYWYRQDPGQGLRLIYYSQIVNDFQKGDIAEGYSVSREKKESFPLTVTSAQKNPTAFYLCASLAGGRNTGELFFGEGSRLTVL.

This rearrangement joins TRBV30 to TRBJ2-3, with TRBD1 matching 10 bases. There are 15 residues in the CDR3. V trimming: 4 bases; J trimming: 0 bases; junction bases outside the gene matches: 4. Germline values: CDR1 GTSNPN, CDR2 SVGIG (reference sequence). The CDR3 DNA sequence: TGTGCCTGGAACCGGGACAGGGGAAGCACAGATACGCAGTATTTT. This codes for CAWNRDRGSTDTQYF.